This T cell receptor beta chain was retrieved from a study of T cell repertoires in cytomegalovirus infection. The overall study: Public TCR beta signature analysis indicated the presence of both CMV infection and matching HLA type. Study outcomes and limitations: Identification of carriers of CMV plus the relevant HLA was achieved through cumulative public TCR beta family frequency.

Using its own MiXCR run on the reads, TCRdb lists one record per CDR3 protein. The data show hundreds of thousands of distinct CDR3 sequences, more than 40% seen once. On this clonotype itself: The antigen remains undetermined.

The length of the CDR3 is 15 residues. V lost 5 bases, J lost 5 bases, and 7 bases stayed unmatched. Germline CDR1 SGHTA, CDR2 FQGNSA. Sequenced here: cultured PBMCs, sampled from culture after CMV antigen stimulation. The receptor's source is a human donor in good health (CMV status not recorded). Some clones in this sample may be carry-over from other donors' samples. The chain combines TRBV7-2 with TRBJ2-3; 10 bases match TRBD2. CDR3 sequence reads: CASSRLAGFLDTQYF. For the CDR3, the DNA is TGTGCCAGCAGCCGACTAGCGGGTTTTTTAGATACGCAGTATTTT.